This T cell receptor beta chain was profiled in a study of PD-L1 blockade in urothelial cancer. Study-wide background: Blood was analyzed 3 weeks (second dose) and 6 weeks after treatment start. General study findings and limits: Greater 3-week expansion of tumor-associated blood clones was recorded for durable-benefit patients.

TCRdb keeps only in-frame clones here, not all; method: immunoSEQ multiplex PCR. The sample consists of approximately 90,000 clones, 90% of them appearing once. On this clone itself: Its antigen is as yet unknown.

Specified time point: pretreatment peripheral blood. The source was PBMCs, collected around atezolizumab (anti-PD-L1) treatment. The clonotype was recovered from a man aged 55 to 70 with urothelial cancer.

This CDR3 is CASSLAGNSYNEQFF. CDR3 DNA: TGTGCCAGCAGTTTAGCGGGAAACTCCTACAATGAGCAGTTCTTC. The chain has TRBV7-3 and TRBJ2-1; 8 positions match TRBD2. The CDR3 is made up of 15 amino acids. J gave up 0 bases and V 6 bases, and 4 bases lay outside the gene matches. Germline CDR1 is SGHTA and CDR2 is FQGTGA.